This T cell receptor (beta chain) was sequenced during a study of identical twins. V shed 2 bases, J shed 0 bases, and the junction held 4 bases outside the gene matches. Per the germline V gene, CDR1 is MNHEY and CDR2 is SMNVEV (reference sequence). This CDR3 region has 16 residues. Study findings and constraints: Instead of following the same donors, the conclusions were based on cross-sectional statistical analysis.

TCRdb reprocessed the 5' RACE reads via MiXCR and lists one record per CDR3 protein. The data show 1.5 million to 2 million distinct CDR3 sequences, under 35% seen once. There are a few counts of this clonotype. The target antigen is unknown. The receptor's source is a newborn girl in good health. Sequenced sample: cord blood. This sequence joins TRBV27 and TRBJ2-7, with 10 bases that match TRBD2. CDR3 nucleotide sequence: TGTGCCAGCAGTTTAAGGGCTAGCGGGAGCTCCTACGAGCAGTACTTC. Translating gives CASSLRASGSSYEQYF.